A single sample is the source of the 23 T cell receptor beta chains below, sequenced in a study of CD8 T cells in ankylosing spondylitis. TCRdb called the 5' RACE reads again in MiXCR, with one record for every CDR3 protein. This table has about 360,000 distinct CDR3 sequences, 20% appearing once. Material: blood, either unsorted or a sorted T cell fraction (not recorded which). The receptor set was obtained from a male donor with ankylosing spondylitis or in good health (not recorded which).

This clonotype was seen a few times. The chain joins TRBV7-6 to TRBJ2-2, with TRBD1 matching 8 bases. The V segment lost 4 bases and the J segment 5 bases; nucleotides outside the gene matches: 9. The germline gives CDR1 SGHVS, CDR2 FNYEAQ. This CDR3 has 16 amino acids. The CDR3 nucleotides are TGTGCCAGCAGCTACCCCGGACAGGGTGATACCGGGGAGCTGTTTTTT. It yields the protein CASSYPGQGDTGELFF. Complete variable domain (other parts from reference TRBV7-6 and TRBJ2-2): GAGVSQSPRYKVTKRGQDVALRCDPISGHVSLYWYRQALGQGPEFLTYFNYEAQQDKSGLPNDRFSAERPEGSISTLTIQRTEQRDSAMYRCASSYPGQGDTGELFFGEGSRLTVL.

This chain connects TRBV7-9 to TRBJ2-1, with 7 nucleotides matching TRBD2. V lost 5 bases to trimming and J lost 10 bases; unmatched junction nucleotides: 8. The length of the CDR3 is 13 residues. The germline CDR1 and CDR2 sequences are SEHNR and FQNEAQ (reference sequence). The CDR3: CASSRMWGGEQFF. CDR3 bases: TGTGCCAGCAGCCGTATGTGGGGGGGAGAGCAGTTCTTC.

This clonotype has at least ten counts. The V gene is TRBV7-9, the J gene TRBJ2-2; no reliable D call. The V gene lost 3 bases and the J gene lost 4 bases, with 3 bases spanning the gap. The CDR3 totals 12 residues. In germline, CDR1 is SEHNR, CDR2 FQNEAQ (reference sequence). The CDR3 loop is CASSFATGELFF. CDR3 nucleotides: TGTGCCAGCAGCTTTGCCACCGGGGAGCTGTTTTTT.

The sample holds a few counts of this clonotype. This chain uses TRBV9 with TRBJ2-7; tentative D call: TRBD2 (5 bases). CDR1 SGDLS and CDR2 YYNGEE come from the germline V gene. Trimming cost V 1 base and J 7 bases, with 15 bases left between them. This CDR3 spans 14 amino acids. The CDR3 protein is CASSVLGRTGEQYF. CDR3 bases: TGTGCCAGCAGCGTATTGGGCAGGACTGGGGAGCAGTACTTC.

This clonotype was detected only a few times. The rearrangement uses TRBV3-1 and TRBJ2-5; 11 bases agree with TRBD2. V lost 0 bases and J lost 2; bases outside the gene matches: 2. Germline V gene data show CDR1 as LGHDT and CDR2 as YNNKEL (reference sequence). The CDR3 length is 16 residues. The CDR3 DNA follows: TGTGCCAGCAGCCAAGAACGACTAGCGGGACAAGAGACCCAGTACTTC. Translated: CASSQERLAGQETQYF.

The genes are TRBV11-2 and TRBJ2-5; maybe TRBD2 (6 bases). The CDR3 spans 15 residues. In germline, CDR1 is SGHAT, CDR2 FQNNGV. V lost 1 base, J lost 2 bases, and 11 bases lay in between. The CDR3 coding sequence is TGTGCCAGCAGCTTAGTTGGCGGGGTTCAAGAGACCCAGTACTTC. It yields the protein CASSLVGGVQETQYF.

The V call is TRBV3-1, the J call TRBJ2-4, with unresolved D. The V and J ends lost 0 bases and 8 bases respectively, with 11 bases between them. CDR1 is LGHDT and CDR2 is YNNKEL in the germline V gene (reference sequence). CDR3 length: 14 amino acids. CDR3 in DNA: TGTGCCAGCAGCCAAGAGGCAGATCGATACATTCAGTACTTC. Amino acid sequence: CASSQEADRYIQYF.

This clonotype was observed a few times. The chain combines TRBV27 with TRBJ2-3, with TRBD2 as a possible D gene (6 bases). This CDR3 spans 17 amino acids. Trimming took 5 bases from V and 2 from J, leaving 20 bases between them. Germline V gives CDR1 MNHEY, CDR2 SMNVEV (reference sequence). Written as DNA, the CDR3 is TGTGCCAGCAGTCCCCTCCCCGGGACTGGCTTCACAGATACGCAGTATTTT. This encodes CASSPLPGTGFTDTQYF.

The chain has TRBV6-5 and TRBJ2-1; no definite D call. The germline V and J ends were trimmed by 0 bases and 1 base, with 10 bases remaining between them. The V gene's germline CDR1 is MNHEY and CDR2 SVGAGI. The CDR3 contains 16 residues. This chain's CDR3 is CASSYSTQQSYNEQFF. In DNA, the CDR3 is TGTGCCAGCAGTTACTCAACCCAGCAGTCCTACAATGAGCAGTTCTTC.

The chain combines TRBV3-1 with TRBJ2-1; 9 bases fit TRBD1. Looked up from germline, CDR1 is LGHDT and CDR2 is YNNKEL (reference sequence). The junction had 10 bases not matched to a gene; V was cut back by 4 bases and J by 9 bases. This CDR3 is built from 15 residues. The CDR3 DNA reads TGTGCCAGCAGCCCACGGGGACAGGGCATCGGTGAGCAGTTCTTC. Translated, it gives CASSPRGQGIGEQFF.

This clonotype was observed a handful of times. The CDR3 DNA reads TGTGCCAGCAGCCCGGGACAGGGGGCACCCCTCCACTTT. It encodes CASSPGQGAPLHF. This sequence joins TRBV7-3 and TRBJ1-6, with TRBD1 matching 11 bases. Trimming cost V 5 bases and J 11 bases; bases outside gene matches: 2. Germline V gene lookup returns CDR1 SGHTA and CDR2 FQGTGA. The CDR3 sequence is 13 residues long.

This chain connects TRBV5-4 to TRBJ2-7, with 9 positions matching TRBD1. Germline V CDR1 and CDR2: SGHNT, YYREEE (reference sequence). V dropped 4 bases and J dropped 5; count of bases not matched to a gene: 7. This CDR3 has 14 amino acids. The DNA of the CDR3 is TGTGCCAGCAGCCCCCGAGACAGGGGGAACGAGCAGTACTTC. Translating it yields CASSPRDRGNEQYF.

The V call is TRBV4-1, the J call TRBJ1-1; D uncertain. The CDR3 spans 13 residues. With 4 bases removed from V and 1 base from J, the gap between germline ends came to 7 bases. Looked up from germline, CDR1 is MGHRA and CDR2 is YSYEKL. CDR3 region: CASSLPQNTEAFF. In DNA form, the CDR3 reads TGCGCCAGCAGCCTCCCTCAGAACACTGAAGCTTTCTTT.

The chain is built from TRBV27 and TRBJ2-1; 12 bases are a match to TRBD2. Trimming at V came to 0 bases and at J to 10 bases, leaving 7 bases not matched to a gene. From germline, CDR1 is MNHEY and CDR2 SMNVEV (reference sequence). The CDR3 spans 16 residues. CDR3 sequence (DNA): TGTGCCAGCAGTTTATCGGCTAGCGGGGGGGCCGTAGAGCAGTTCTTC. The encoded protein is CASSLSASGGAVEQFF.

The chain combines TRBV13 with TRBJ2-7, with 7 bases that match TRBD2. The CDR3 is made up of 15 amino acids. Looked up from germline, CDR1 is PRHDT and CDR2 is FYEKMQ (reference sequence). With V trimmed by 3 bases and J by 0 bases, 5 bases remained unmatched. In DNA form, the CDR3 reads TGTGCCAGCAGCTTGCGGGGGATTCGCTCCTACGAGCAGTACTTC. Translated: CASSLRGIRSYEQYF.

This sequence joins TRBV28 and TRBJ2-5; possibly TRBD2 for D (6 bases). Germline CDR1 and CDR2: MDHEN and SYDVKM. V lost 9 bases, J lost 5 bases, and 16 bases lay in between. The CDR3 sequence is 13 residues long. The CDR3 sequence is CARSRAGLETQYF. The CDR3 DNA reads TGTGCCAGGAGTCGTGCGGGGCTGGAGACCCAGTACTTC.

The chain is built from TRBV7-9 and TRBJ2-4; no reliable D call. CDR1 is SEHNR, CDR2 FQNEAQ, per germline (reference sequence). The germline V and J ends were trimmed by 4 bases and 3 bases, with 19 bases remaining between them. The CDR3 spans 17 residues. In nucleotides, the CDR3 is TGTGCCAGCAGCTCACACACCGACGAGGCCCACAAAAACATTCAGTACTTC. Its translation: CASSSHTDEAHKNIQYF.

The chain carries TRBV7-9 and TRBJ2-1; 10 bases align to TRBD2. Trimming removed 7 bases from V and 2 bases from J; junction bases left unmatched: 5. CDR1 is SEHNR, CDR2 FQNEAQ, per germline (reference sequence). The CDR3 sequence is 15 residues long. In DNA, the CDR3 is TGTGCCAGCATCCTAGCGGGGGAGGCCTACAATGAGCAGTTCTTC. It codes for CASILAGEAYNEQFF. Variable domain in full (rest from reference TRBV7-9 and TRBJ2-1): DTGVSQNPRHKITKRGQNVTFRCDPISEHNRLYWYRQTLGQGPEFLTYFQNEAQLEKSRLLSDRFSAERPKGSFSTLEIQRTEQGDSAMYLCASILAGEAYNEQFFGPGTRLTVL.

This clonotype has only a few counts. The gene calls are TRBV9 and TRBJ1-6, with D possibly being TRBD1 (6 bases). V dropped 0 bases and J dropped 7 bases, with 14 bases sitting between them. This CDR3 contains 16 residues. The germline V gene encodes CDR1 SGDLS and CDR2 YYNGEE. The DNA for the CDR3 is TGTGCCAGCAGCGTAGAGCGGGACACACTGAATTCACCCCTCCACTTT. Its protein is CASSVERDTLNSPLHF.

This clonotype was detected a few times. The chain recombines TRBV20-1 with TRBJ2-7; TRBD1 agrees at 9 bases. The trim removed 0 bases at V and 4 bases at J, leaving 4 bases unmatched. The CDR3 covers 14 residues. The V gene's germline CDR1 is DFQATT and CDR2 SNEGSKA (reference sequence). The DNA for the CDR3 is TGCAGTGCTAGAGATGTAGGACAGGGGTACGAGCAGTACTTC. It specifies CSARDVGQGYEQYF.

The chain links TRBV27 to TRBJ2-7; the D is unclear. Trimming cost V 4 bases and J 0 bases, with 7 bases left between them. CDR1 and CDR2 (germline): MNHEY, SMNVEV (reference sequence). This CDR3 has 13 amino acids. The DNA for the CDR3 is TGTGCCAGCAGTTCCCGGGTCTCCTACGAGCAGTACTTC. As protein: CASSSRVSYEQYF.

The chain carries TRBV28 and TRBJ2-7; tentative D call: TRBD1 (5 bases). V was shortened by 6 bases and J by 0 bases, with 15 bases between the two germline ends. The V gene's germline CDR1 is MDHEN and CDR2 SYDVKM. This CDR3 has 15 amino acids. In DNA form, the CDR3 reads TGTGCCAGCAGCCCTTGGGGCGCTAGCTCCTACGAGCAGTACTTC. Translating it yields CASSPWGASSYEQYF. Together with reference TRBV28 and TRBJ2-7, the CDR3 gives the full variable domain: DVKVTQSSRYLVKRTGEKVFLECVQDMDHENMFWYRQDPGLGLRLIYFSYDVKMKEKGDIPEGYSVSREKKERFSLILESASTNQTSMYLCASSPWGASSYEQYFGPGTRLTVT.

This clonotype was counted between two and nine times. This chain links TRBV2 with TRBJ2-7; 8 bases fit TRBD2. This CDR3 spans 15 amino acids. Germline lookup yields CDR1 SNHLY and CDR2 FYNNEI. J was trimmed by 6 bases and V by 6 bases; bases with no gene match: 13. In DNA form, the CDR3 reads TGTGCCAGCAGACTCGACTCCGGGACTAGGAGCGAGCAGTACTTC. This encodes CASRLDSGTRSEQYF. Looking up the rest from reference TRBV2 and TRBJ2-7 gives the full variable domain: EPEVTQTPSHQVTQMGQEVILRCVPISNHLYFYWYRQILGQKVEFLVSFYNNEISEKSEIFDDQFSVERPDGSNFTLKIRSTKLEDSAMYFCASRLDSGTRSEQYFGPGTRLTVT.